Here is one TCR beta chain with its context. Assay: immunoSEQ multiplex PCR; the TCRdb copy retains only in-frame clones and omits some. The table lists hundreds of thousands of clones, 89% of them singletons, with around 6% in the top ten. This specimen comes from a study of blood T cell repertoires in COVID-19. The source is a man aged 55 to 70 who had recovered from COVID-19. Sequenced: peripheral blood.

Here the CDR3 reads CATSREGLIEKLFF. CDR3 nucleotide sequence: TGTGCCACCAGCAGAGAGGGCCTGATTGAAAAACTGTTTTTT. This rearrangement joins TRBV15 to TRBJ1-4; D is unclear. Germline V gene data show CDR1 as LNHNV and CDR2 as YYDKDF (reference sequence). Trimming pared 0 bases from V and 7 bases from J, leaving 9 bases between. The CDR3 totals 14 residues.